The 21 T cell receptor beta chains below were found in one sample sequenced in a study of graft-versus-host responses after intestinal transplantation. The data were produced by immunoSEQ multiplex PCR, yet TCRdb's version contains in-frame clones alone and is incomplete. This table has more than 20,000 clones, about 91% appearing once. Source: PBMCs, taken roughly 65 days after intestinal transplantation. The receptors here all came from a human patient who received an intestinal transplant, so some T cells may come from the graft donor.

The CDR3 spells CASTHPVFWETQYF. Here the CDR3 DNA reads TGTGCCAGCACCCACCCAGTGTTTTGGGAGACCCAGTACTTC. The J gene is TRBJ2-5, the V gene TRBV7-9; D uncertain. Germline lookup yields CDR1 SEHNR and CDR2 FQNEAQ (reference sequence). The CDR3 length is 14 residues. Trimming cost V 7 bases and J 5 bases, with 17 bases left between them.

The chain couples TRBV30 to TRBJ2-2; 7 nucleotides line up with TRBD2. Germline CDR1 and CDR2: GTSNPN and SVGIG (reference sequence). The CDR3 is made up of 12 amino acids. Losses at the gene ends were 2 bases for V and 8 bases for J; bases not matched to a gene: 2. The chain's CDR3 is CAWSLGGGELFF. CDR3 in DNA: TGTGCCTGGAGTTTGGGAGGGGGGGAGCTGTTTTTT.

In its sample, this clone ranks as large. This chain connects TRBV6-5 to TRBJ2-2; unclear D gene. V dropped 3 bases and J dropped 2 bases, with 10 bases sitting between them. The germline V gene has CDR1 MNHEY and CDR2 SVGAGI. The CDR3 loop spans 15 amino acids. Here the CDR3 DNA reads TGTGCCAGCAGTTATTCAAGGCCCAACACCGGGGAGCTGTTTTTT. This gives the protein CASSYSRPNTGELFF.

The rearrangement joins TRBV5-5 to TRBJ1-2; D is unclear. Trimming took 4 bases from V and 8 from J, leaving 15 bases between them. This CDR3 has 13 residues. CDR1 SGHKS and CDR2 YYEKEE come from the germline V gene (reference sequence). For the CDR3, the DNA is TGTGCCAGCAGCCCTGCGCTGACGTCCGGCTACACCTTC. Translating it yields CASSPALTSGYTF. Full variable domain (remainder filled in from reference TRBV5-5 and TRBJ1-2): DAGVTQSPTHLIKTRGQQVTLRCSPISGHKSVSWYQQVLGQGPQFIFQYYEKEERGRGNFPDRFSARQFPNYSSELNVNALLLGDSALYLCASSPALTSGYTFGSGTRLTVV.

This clone has only one observation. A read error may produce the germline difference seen at one junction end. Other nucleotide sequences from this sample produce the same CDR3. The CDR3 DNA is TGCGCCAGCAGTCAAGAGGGAAATGAGCAGTTCTTC. Translation: CASSQEGNEQFF. V and J are TRBV4-1 and TRBJ2-1, with D possibly being TRBD2 (5 bases). The CDR3 totals 12 residues. Germline lookup yields CDR1 MGHRA and CDR2 YSYEKL.

The chain uses TRBV27 and TRBJ1-1; D may be TRBD1 (6 bases). CDR3 size: 17 residues. V was clipped by 6 bases and J by 0 bases, with 20 bases between them. Germline V lookup: CDR1 MNHEY, CDR2 SMNVEV (reference sequence). CDR3 DNA sequence: TGTGCCAGCAGCCATAAAGGAGGGGGGCTTCTGAACACTGAAGCTTTCTTT. Its translation is CASSHKGGGLLNTEAFF.

V usage is TRBV27 and J usage is TRBJ2-1; D may match TRBD1 or TRBD2 (5 bases each). V lost 8 bases and J lost 6, with 14 bases in between. This CDR3 is 13 amino acids long. Germline loops: CDR1 MNHEY, CDR2 SMNVEV (reference sequence). CDR3 DNA: TGTGCCAGCGCGTGGGGGTTCGGCAATGAGCAGTTCTTC. Amino acid sequence: CASAWGFGNEQFF.

This rearrangement joins TRBV7-8 to TRBJ1-1, with D perhaps matching TRBD1 (6 bases). This CDR3 contains 18 residues. V lost 5 bases, J lost 0 bases, and 22 bases lay in between. Germline V gene sequence: CDR1 SGHVS, CDR2 FQNEAQ. CDR3 DNA sequence: TGTGCCAGCAGCCACCTTCGGGGGCCACCGAACCTGAACACTGAAGCTTTCTTT. As protein: CASSHLRGPPNLNTEAFF.

The chain recombines TRBV7-9 with TRBJ1-5, with 8 bases fitting TRBD1. CDR1 is SEHNR and CDR2 is FQNEAQ in the germline V gene (reference sequence). Unmatched junction bases numbered 9, after V lost 5 bases and J lost 3 bases. The CDR3 length is 16 residues. CDR3 region: CASSTNDRGDNQPQHF. CDR3 DNA: TGTGCCAGCAGCACAAACGACAGGGGTGACAATCAGCCCCAGCATTTT.

V is TRBV4-1 and J is TRBJ2-1; D possibly corresponds to TRBD1 (6 bases). Germline V gene data show CDR1 as MGHRA and CDR2 as YSYEKL. Trimming removed 2 bases at V and 5 bases at J, with 16 bases between. This CDR3 has 16 residues. CDR3 bases: TGCGCCAGCAGCCAAACGGGGCAGGGACAAAACAATGAGCAGTTCTTC. It encodes CASSQTGQGQNNEQFF.

The chain is built from TRBV19 and TRBJ2-7; possibly TRBD2 for D (6 bases). V shed 7 bases and J shed 4 bases, with 17 bases lying between them. CDR3 length equals 14 residues. Germline V gene sequence: CDR1 LNHDA, CDR2 SQIVND (reference sequence). DNA of the CDR3: TGTGCCAGTACCCCCCCCGGGGGAGGTTACGAGCAGTACTTC. Amino acid sequence: CASTPPGGGYEQYF.

The V gene is TRBV21-1, the J gene TRBJ2-7; the table's TRBD1 call for D was not verified on the DNA. TRBV21-1 constitutes a pseudogene. CDR3 size: 13 residues. The chain's CDR3 is CASSKVQTYEQYF. In nucleotides, the CDR3 is TGTGCCAGCAGCAAAGTACAAACCTACGAGCAGTACTTC.

The chain recombines TRBV16 with TRBJ1-2; 8 bases line up with TRBD1. V lost 0 bases and J lost 5; bases outside the gene matches: 2. Germline CDR1 is KGHSY and CDR2 is FQNENV. This CDR3 has 14 amino acids. The CDR3 DNA follows: TGTGCCAGCAGCCAATCCCAGGGGGCGTATGGCTACACCTTC. Protein product: CASSQSQGAYGYTF.

This chain connects TRBV10-3 to TRBJ2-5, with unresolved D. The DNA end is a closer match to TRBJ2-7, so the J assignment may be wrong. Germline lookup yields CDR1 ENHRY and CDR2 SYGVKD. This CDR3 has 14 amino acids. The CDR3 loop is CAISESASRDEQYF. The CDR3 coding sequence is TGTGCCATCAGTGAGTCGGCTAGTCGTGACGAGCAGTACTTC.

The chain uses TRBV27 and TRBJ1-5; unclear D gene. This CDR3 is built from 14 residues. The V gene lost 3 bases and the J gene lost 2 bases, with 8 bases spanning the gap. Germline assignment: CDR1 MNHEY and CDR2 SMNVEV (reference sequence). The CDR3 nucleotides read TGTGCCAGCAGTTTGGGATGGGGCAATCAGCCCCAGCATTTT. Protein product: CASSLGWGNQPQHF.

The sample holds a few counts of this clone. The chain links TRBV6-1 to TRBJ1-5; TRBD1 is a possible D gene (5 bases). CDR1 and CDR2 from the germline V gene are MNHNS and SASEGT. The CDR3 contains 16 residues. Trimming removed 2 bases from V and 5 bases from J, with 16 bases in between. The DNA of the CDR3 is TGTGCCAGCAGTGAATCCTCGCAGGGAGGACATCAGCCCCAGCATTTT. Its translation is CASSESSQGGHQPQHF.

The CDR3 sequence: CASSPAGKSWEQYF. CDR3 DNA sequence: TGCGCCAGCAGTCCAGCGGGGAAGTCCTGGGAGCAGTACTTC. The chain is built from TRBV10-2 and TRBJ2-7, with 7 bases identical to TRBD2. This CDR3 comprises 14 residues. V shed 5 bases and J 7 bases; nucleotides not matched to a gene: 11. Germline assignment: CDR1 WSHSY and CDR2 SAAADI.

CDR3 in DNA: TGTGCCAGCAGTACTGATACGAACTGGACTGAAGCTTTCTTT. Encoded protein: CASSTDTNWTEAFF. V is TRBV2 and J is TRBJ1-1; D remains ambiguous. CDR1 is SNHLY, CDR2 FYNNEI, per germline. This CDR3 comprises 14 residues. V gave up 5 bases and J gave up 5 bases, with 15 bases separating them.

There are a few counts of this clone. V and J are TRBV18 and TRBJ2-5; maybe TRBD1 (5 bases). Trimming removed 2 bases at V and 5 bases at J, with 21 bases between. The V gene's germline CDR1 is KGHSH and CDR2 LQKENI. This CDR3 is 17 amino acids long. CDR3: CASSPVAGNRKMETQYF. CDR3 bases: TGTGCCAGCTCACCAGTGGCAGGGAATCGTAAGATGGAGACCCAGTACTTC.

This clone was observed a single time. The chain joins TRBV11-2 to TRBJ1-2; no clear D gene. The CDR3 length is 11 residues. V was clipped by 4 bases and J by 8 bases, with 8 bases between them. Germline loops: CDR1 SGHAT, CDR2 FQNNGV. The CDR3 nucleotides read TGTGCCAGCAGCTCGGTTCTAGGCTACACCTTC. Its translation: CASSSVLGYTF.

A single count supports this clone. The chain uses TRBV30 and TRBJ2-5, with D perhaps TRBD1 or TRBD2 (7 bases each). The J call may be wrong; the DNA end is better matched by TRBJ2-7. The CDR3 has 13 amino acids. Germline V gene data show CDR1 as GTSNPN and CDR2 as SVGIG (reference sequence). The CDR3 nucleotides read TGTGCCGGCAGGGGGGGGGACCCCTACGAGCAGTACTTC. Protein: CAGRGGDPYEQYF.